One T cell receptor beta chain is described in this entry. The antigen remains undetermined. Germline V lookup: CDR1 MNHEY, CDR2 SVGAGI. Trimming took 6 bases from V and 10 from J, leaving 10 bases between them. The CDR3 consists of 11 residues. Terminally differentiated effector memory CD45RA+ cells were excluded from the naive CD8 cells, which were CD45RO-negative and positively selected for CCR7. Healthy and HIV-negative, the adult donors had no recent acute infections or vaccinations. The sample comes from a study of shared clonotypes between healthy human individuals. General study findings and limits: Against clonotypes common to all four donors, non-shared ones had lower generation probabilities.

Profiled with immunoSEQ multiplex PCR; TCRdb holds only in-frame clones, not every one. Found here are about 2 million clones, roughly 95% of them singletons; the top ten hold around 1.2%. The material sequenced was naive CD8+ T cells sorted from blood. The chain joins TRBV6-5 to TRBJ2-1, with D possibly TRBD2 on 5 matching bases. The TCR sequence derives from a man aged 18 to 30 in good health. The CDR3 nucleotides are TGTGCCAGCAGGGACTTCCAAGAGCAGTTCTTC. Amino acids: CASRDFQEQFF.